Listed below are T cell receptor beta chains from one sample, sequenced in a study of blood T cell repertoires in COVID-19. Generated by immunoSEQ multiplex PCR, the TCRdb table keeps only in-frame clones and is missing some. The sample lists over 200,000 clones, under 90% seen once, with 15% to 20% in the top ten. Sequenced material: peripheral blood. These receptors all stem from a woman aged 80 or over with active or convalescent COVID-19. Both conserved end residues are part of each CDR3. The order of the fields is V gene, CDR3 protein.

>TRBV3-1/TRBV3-2
CASSQEFSGSHF
>TRBV19
CASSRVLAGPYNEQFF
>TRBV6-2/TRBV6-3
CASSGLGRVAYEQYF
>TRBV30
CAVAGASNQPQHF
>TRBV19
CATGGNSPLHF
>TRBV3-1/TRBV3-2
CASSQGVRTSSGELFF
>TRBV7-9
CASSFEGRYTEAFF
>TRBV20-1
CSASPVAGSLYNEQFF
>TRBV7-8
CASSPQRGYQETQYF
>TRBV7-6
CASSSNHGVTQYF
>TRBV5-1
CASSFGRGNEQYF
>TRBV27
CASSRTGQGIFGYTF
>TRBV5-7
CASRFRRGRRIPHTDTQYF
>TRBV6-5
CATKGAWETQYF
>TRBV12-3/TRBV12-4
CASTPLADRGYTF
>TRBV7-2
CASSLYRGRNSPLHF
>TRBV7-8
CASSLVGRTDTQYF